This TCR beta chain appears in the sequencing data of a study of blood T cell repertoires in COVID-19. Study context: Recovered Cohort 3 donors showed two negative PCRs, clearance, or symptom resolution. COVID-19 samples collected from the United States, Italy and Spain covered acute and convalescent phases. PBMCs, B-cell-depleted T cells, or T cells provided the cDNA or gDNA that made up the material.

V shed 2 bases and J shed 2 bases, with 11 bases lying between them. From germline, CDR1 is GTSNPN and CDR2 SVGIG (reference sequence). The CDR3 length is 14 residues. Per the original methods: By means of reference gene primer amplification, nucleated cell counts were estimated. TCRdb's table, derived via immunoSEQ multiplex PCR, lists solely in-frame clones and lacks some. The V and J calls and clone size were taken over from that table, and D and trimming were inferred from the DNA. The sample holds some 160,000 clones, roughly 78% seen once. This clone appeared a few times. The TCR sequence derives from a woman aged 70-85 years in a cohort exposed to, infected with or recovered from COVID-19 (not recorded which). This chain uses TRBV30 with TRBJ2-3; the D gene is possibly TRBD2 (5 bases). The material sequenced was PBMCs or T cells enriched from blood (not recorded which). CDR3 protein: CAWSFGGPTDTQYF. The CDR3 nucleotides read TGTGCCTGGAGTTTTGGAGGCCCCACAGATACGCAGTATTTT.